This T cell receptor (beta chain) was identified during a study of blood T cells in healthy people across ages. Next came a second PCR, run for about 6 to 12 cycles, which used a sample-barcoded 5' primer along with a J-beta primer mix. Each cDNA was tagged by a template-switch adaptor containing 12 random nucleotides. MiXCR, run by TCRdb on the 5' RACE reads, gives a single entry per CDR3 protein. The sample holds hundreds of thousands of distinct CDR3 sequences, about 50% seen once. This sequence was found in a woman of 80 years or more in good health. The sequencing sample was made of blood.

For the CDR3, the DNA is TGTGCCCGAGGGGGCGAATGGTCTGAGCAGTTCTTC. Its protein product is CARGGEWSEQFF. The chain joins TRBV30 to TRBJ2-1; 7 bases map to TRBD1. CDR1 is GTSNPN, CDR2 SVGIG, per germline (reference sequence). The CDR3 has 12 residues. Trimming took 8 bases from V and 9 from J; bases not matched to a gene: 10.